This T cell receptor (beta chain) was captured by sequencing in a study of blood T cell repertoires in COVID-19. Looked up from germline, CDR1 is SGHAT and CDR2 is FQNNGV. Trimming stripped 6 bases from V and 8 bases from J, with 24 bases between. The CDR3 runs to 16 residues. TCRdb's table, derived via immunoSEQ multiplex PCR, lists solely in-frame clones and lacks some. The sample lists hundreds of thousands of clones; about 87% were seen once. The chain links TRBV11-2 to TRBJ2-3, with D maybe TRBD2 (5 bases). This TCR came from a woman between 45 and 60 years old who had recovered from COVID-19. The sequencing input was peripheral blood. For the CDR3, the DNA is TGTGCCAGCAGGTATCCCGGGGAGCCGGGATCGAGTACGCAGTATTTT. Amino acid sequence: CASRYPGEPGSSTQYF.